These 32 T cell receptor beta chains share one sample of origin, sequenced in a study of cytotoxic CD8 clonotypes in ibrutinib-treated CLL. Here immunoSEQ multiplex PCR was the method, and the copy in TCRdb shows in-frame clones only, minus some. Of approximately 130,000 clones in the sample, around 84% were seen once. The sequences come from PBMCs, collected after 24 months of ibrutinib treatment. The receptor set was obtained from a human donor with chronic lymphocytic leukemia.

The CDR3 bases are TGCGCCAGCAGCGTGACCACAGATACGCAGTATTTT. This encodes CASSVTTDTQYF. The chain couples TRBV4-3 to TRBJ2-3; no clear D. CDR1 is LGHNA and CDR2 is YSLEER in the germline V gene. This CDR3 has 12 amino acids. V lost 5 bases and J lost 2, with 5 bases in between.

The DNA for the CDR3 is TGTGCCTGGAGTGTGACTAGCGGGGGTGATTTGTACCAAGAGACCCAGTACTTC. Encoded protein: CAWSVTSGGDLYQETQYF. This rearrangement joins TRBV30 to TRBJ2-5, with 12 bases matching TRBD2. Germline lookup yields CDR1 GTSNPN and CDR2 SVGIG (reference sequence). The CDR3 is 18 amino acids. V trimming: 0 bases; J trimming: 0 bases; junction bases outside the gene matches: 8. The full variable domain, rest sourced from reference TRBV30 and TRBJ2-5, is SQTIHQWPATLVQPVGSPLSLECTVEGTSNPNLYWYRQAAGRGLQLLFYSVGIGQISSEVPQNLSASRPQDRQFILSSKKLLLSDSGFYLCAWSVTSGGDLYQETQYFGPGTRLLVL.

The V and J genes are TRBV18 and TRBJ2-2; D assignment may be TRBD1 or TRBD2 (5 bases each). Trimming took off 2 bases at V and 0 bases at J, with 10 bases between the two ends. This CDR3 is 16 amino acids long. Per germline, CDR1 KGHSH and CDR2 LQKENI. The CDR3 spells CASSPSGTPNTGELFF. CDR3 sequence (DNA): TGTGCCAGCTCACCATCCGGGACCCCGAACACCGGGGAGCTGTTTTTT.

The rearrangement links TRBV18 to TRBJ2-7; D unclear. V lost 6 bases and J 4 bases, leaving 10 bases between the germline ends. Germline V gives CDR1 KGHSH, CDR2 LQKENI. The length of the CDR3 is 12 residues. CDR3 sequence: CASSGGGYEQYF. The CDR3 region has the DNA TGTGCCAGCTCCGGTGGCGGATACGAGCAGTACTTC.

The rearrangement joins TRBV9 to TRBJ2-3; D assignment may be TRBD1 or TRBD2 (6 bases each). Trimming shortened V by 0 bases and J by 1 base, and 12 bases separated the two germline ends. CDR3 length: 16 residues. Germline values: CDR1 SGDLS, CDR2 YYNGEE. The CDR3 loop is CASSVAERGGTDTQYF. The CDR3 DNA reads TGTGCCAGCAGCGTAGCTGAGAGGGGGGGCACAGATACGCAGTATTTT.

For the CDR3, the DNA is TGCGCCAGCAGCTCCCCTTTGTCCCGGGACAGGGTTTACAATGAGCAGTTCTTC. As protein: CASSSPLSRDRVYNEQFF. The chain joins TRBV5-1 to TRBJ2-1, with 9 bases aligning to TRBD1. The CDR3 has 18 residues. V was pared by 3 bases and J by 4 bases, with 14 bases of the junction left unmatched. Germline V CDR1 and CDR2: SGHRS, YFSETQ.

This clone was detected once. This chain joins TRBV11-2 and TRBJ1-1, with D perhaps TRBD1 (5 bases). Trimming took off 2 bases at V and 7 bases at J, with 14 bases between the two ends. This CDR3 spans 14 amino acids. From germline, CDR1 is SGHAT and CDR2 FQNNGV. CDR3 sequence: CASSLSTGTYEAFF. In nucleotides, the CDR3 is TGTGCCAGCAGCTTATCCACCGGGACCTATGAAGCTTTCTTT.

The V and J genes are TRBV11-2 and TRBJ2-2, with D unresolved. Trimming cost V 0 bases and J 1 base, with 6 bases left between them. The germline V gene has CDR1 SGHAT and CDR2 FQNNGV. There are 15 residues in the CDR3. Here the CDR3 reads CASSLDGRNTGELFF. The CDR3 DNA reads as TGTGCCAGCAGCTTAGATGGCAGGAACACCGGGGAGCTGTTTTTT.

The rearrangement links TRBV7-6 to TRBJ2-3; 7 bases line up with TRBD2. Per the germline V gene, CDR1 is SGHVS and CDR2 is FNYEAQ. V was pared by 4 bases and J by 2 bases, with 9 bases of the junction left unmatched. This CDR3 is 16 amino acids long. As DNA, the CDR3 is TGTGCCAGCAGCTCTCCCCCCGGGGGGAACACAGATACGCAGTATTTT. It codes for CASSSPPGGNTDTQYF.

V gene TRBV7-2 combines with J gene TRBJ2-2, with D perhaps matching TRBD1 (5 bases). The CDR3 covers 17 residues. Germline V lookup: CDR1 SGHTA, CDR2 FQGNSA. The V end lost 2 bases, the J end lost 1 base, and 14 bases lay between the germline ends. Here the CDR3 reads CASSLLARVKNTGELFF. The CDR3 nucleotides read TGTGCCAGCAGCTTACTGGCCAGGGTTAAGAACACCGGGGAGCTGTTTTTT.

This clone appeared once. The chain links TRBV25-1 to TRBJ2-2; D possibly uses TRBD1 or TRBD2 (5 bases each). The CDR3 is 14 residues long. Germline V CDR1 and CDR2: MGHDK, SYGVNS. Deletions cut 5 bases from V and 4 bases from J, with 11 bases between. The CDR3 here is CASSMKGTTGELFF. The DNA of the CDR3 is TGTGCCAGCAGTATGAAGGGGACCACCGGGGAGCTGTTTTTT.

The rearrangement links TRBV6-6 to TRBJ1-4, with D unclear. Germline CDR1 is MNHNY and CDR2 is SVGAGI (reference sequence). The CDR3 consists of 14 residues. Trimming left V 6 bases short and J 4 bases short, with 12 bases between. In nucleotides, the CDR3 is TGTGCCAGCAGCGACCACAGAAATAATGAAAAACTGTTTTTT. Translation: CASSDHRNNEKLFF.

The V gene is TRBV5-5, the J gene TRBJ2-3; no reliable D call. CDR3 length: 15 residues. Looked up from germline, CDR1 is SGHKS and CDR2 is YYEKEE (reference sequence). V dropped 3 bases and J dropped 0 bases, with 11 bases sitting between them. CDR3: CASSSSASSTDTQYF. The DNA of the CDR3 is TGTGCCAGCAGCTCCTCCGCGTCTAGCACAGATACGCAGTATTTT. Variable domain in full (rest from reference TRBV5-5 and TRBJ2-3): DAGVTQSPTHLIKTRGQQVTLRCSPISGHKSVSWYQQVLGQGPQFIFQYYEKEERGRGNFPDRFSARQFPNYSSELNVNALLLGDSALYLCASSSSASSTDTQYFGPGTRLTVL.

The rearrangement joins TRBV5-1 to TRBJ2-3, with D possibly being TRBD2 (6 bases). Per the germline V gene, CDR1 is SGHRS and CDR2 is YFSETQ. Trimming shortened V by 3 bases and J by 0 bases, and 14 bases separated the two germline ends. The CDR3 length is 16 residues. CDR3 DNA sequence: TGCGCCAGCAGCTCGGCCTCGGGACTGAGCACAGATACGCAGTATTTT. Amino acid sequence: CASSSASGLSTDTQYF.

This chain joins TRBV28 and TRBJ1-2, with D unclear. Looked up from germline, CDR1 is MDHEN and CDR2 is SYDVKM. Trimming took off 1 base at V and 4 bases at J, with 10 bases between the two ends. The CDR3 runs to 14 residues. For the CDR3, the DNA is TGTGCCAGCAGTTTATCGTACACAAGCTATGGCTACACCTTC. Its translation: CASSLSYTSYGYTF.

The chain is built from TRBV7-9 and TRBJ2-1, with 7 bases matching TRBD1. Germline V CDR1 and CDR2: SEHNR, FQNEAQ (reference sequence). Unmatched junction bases numbered 0, after V lost 1 base and J lost 0 bases. The CDR3 length is 15 residues. CDR3 in DNA: TGTGCCAGCAGCTTAGAGGGGGCCTCCTACAATGAGCAGTTCTTC. This codes for CASSLEGASYNEQFF.

The J gene is TRBJ1-6, the V gene TRBV6-6; D remains ambiguous. V dropped 4 bases and J dropped 6 bases, with 16 bases sitting between them. The CDR3 covers 16 residues. Germline loops: CDR1 MNHNY, CDR2 SVGAGI (reference sequence). The CDR3 region is CASSSMRHILNSPLHF. In DNA form, the CDR3 reads TGTGCCAGCAGTTCGATGCGACATATTCTTAATTCACCCCTCCACTTT.

This chain uses TRBV6-5 with TRBJ2-1; TRBD2 is a possible D gene (5 bases). There are 12 residues in the CDR3. Trimming pared 5 bases from V and 7 bases from J, leaving 9 bases between. Germline V gives CDR1 MNHEY, CDR2 SVGAGI. The DNA of the CDR3 is TGTGCCAGCAGTCGTTCGGGGAATGAGCAGTTCTTC. Its protein is CASSRSGNEQFF.

V gene TRBV30 combines with J gene TRBJ1-5; no firm D call. The CDR3 runs to 13 residues. V was shortened by 1 base and J by 5 bases, with 9 bases between the two germline ends. The germline V gene has CDR1 GTSNPN and CDR2 SVGIG (reference sequence). The CDR3 loop is CAWSAQTDQPQHF. The CDR3 DNA sequence: TGTGCCTGGAGTGCCCAGACGGATCAGCCCCAGCATTTT.

The chain combines TRBV5-1 with TRBJ2-5; TRBD2 is a possible D gene (6 bases). Looked up from germline, CDR1 is SGHRS and CDR2 is YFSETQ. Trimming pared 4 bases from V and 1 base from J, leaving 14 bases between. The CDR3 length is 15 residues. The CDR3 loop reads CASSPGGVGQETQYF. The CDR3 DNA is TGCGCCAGCAGCCCCGGGGGAGTTGGCCAAGAGACCCAGTACTTC.

This chain connects TRBV5-1 to TRBJ2-2; D perhaps matches TRBD1 (5 bases). The CDR3 loop spans 14 amino acids. Germline CDR1 reads SGHRS; CDR2 reads YFSETQ. Deletions cut 3 bases from V and 5 bases from J, with 11 bases between. The CDR3 DNA reads as TGCGCCAGCAGCTCATTCCAGGGTACCGGGGAGCTGTTTTTT. Its translation is CASSSFQGTGELFF.

This clone turned up a few times. The chain links TRBV11-2 to TRBJ1-1, with a tentative D call TRBD1 (6 bases). CDR3 length: 13 residues. The germline V gene encodes CDR1 SGHAT and CDR2 FQNNGV. Trimming removed 4 bases at V and 1 base at J, with 7 bases between. The CDR3 DNA reads as TGTGCCAGCAGCTCGGACAGGAACACTGAAGCTTTCTTT. This gives the protein CASSSDRNTEAFF.

DNA of the CDR3: TGTGCCAGTAGCCCGAAGGGACAGGTCGTGACCCAGTACTTC. Amino acids: CASSPKGQVVTQYF. V is TRBV19 and J is TRBJ2-5, with TRBD1 matching over 8 bases. V dropped 6 bases and J dropped 7; count of bases not matched to a gene: 10. CDR1 and CDR2 from the germline V gene are LNHDA and SQIVND (reference sequence). CDR3 length: 14 amino acids.

The rearrangement links TRBV5-1 to TRBJ2-5, with 7 bases identical to TRBD2. Looked up from germline, CDR1 is SGHRS and CDR2 is YFSETQ. The J segment lost 5 bases and the V segment lost 0 bases, leaving 7 bases of the junction unmatched. The CDR3 sequence is 15 residues long. CDR3 sequence (DNA): TGCGCCAGCAGCTTGGGCGGACTAGGTTCTGAGACCCAGTACTTC. It specifies CASSLGGLGSETQYF.

The genes are TRBV27 and TRBJ2-5; 8 positions agree with TRBD1. CDR1 MNHEY and CDR2 SMNVEV come from the germline V gene (reference sequence). CDR3 length: 16 residues. Trimming removed 6 bases from V and 3 bases from J; junction bases left unmatched: 12. The CDR3: CASSRTGLRLEETQYF. CDR3 DNA sequence: TGTGCCAGCAGCCGGACAGGGCTCAGATTAGAAGAGACCCAGTACTTC.

The V and J genes are TRBV21-1 and TRBJ1-1. TRBV21-1 is a known pseudogene. CDR3 length: 15 amino acids. The DNA for the CDR3 is TGTGCCAGCAGCAAAGCTCGGTGGGAGGGGGCGCGCACTTTCTTT. It encodes CASSKARWEGARTFF.

V usage is TRBV14 and J usage is TRBJ2-5; perhaps TRBD1 as D (6 bases). Germline V gene sequence: CDR1 SGHDN, CDR2 FVKESK. The CDR3 length is 15 residues. The V gene lost 7 bases and the J gene lost 5 bases, with 20 bases spanning the gap. The CDR3 spells CASNPLQGFGETQYF. CDR3 coding DNA: TGTGCCAGCAACCCACTACAGGGTTTCGGGGAGACCCAGTACTTC.

This chain links TRBV7-6 with TRBJ1-1, with D uncertain. V gave up 5 bases and J gave up 10 bases, with 17 bases separating them. The CDR3 runs to 13 residues. Per the germline V gene, CDR1 is SGHVS and CDR2 is FNYEAQ. CDR3 protein: CASSPLWAGGAFF. Written as DNA, the CDR3 is TGTGCCAGCAGCCCACTCTGGGCAGGAGGAGCTTTCTTT.

On this clone itself: This same CDR3 is encoded by further DNA sequences in the sample. V is TRBV18 and J is TRBJ2-7; TRBD1 is a possible D gene (5 bases). Between the trimmed V and J ends, which lost 3 bases and 0 bases, there was a span of 9 bases. The CDR3 totals 14 residues. Germline V gives CDR1 KGHSH, CDR2 LQKENI. The CDR3 sequence: CASSPSRDSYEQYF. DNA of the CDR3: TGTGCCAGCTCACCCTCCAGGGACTCCTACGAGCAGTACTTC.

This clone appeared a single time. The CDR3 protein is CASSFPGQGALSGGYTF. The CDR3 region has the DNA TGTGCCAGCAGCTTCCCCGGACAGGGGGCGCTGAGCGGCGGCTACACCTTC. This chain connects TRBV5-4 to TRBJ1-2; 11 nucleotides agree with TRBD1. V gave up 2 bases and J gave up 8 bases; unmatched junction bases: 14. CDR1 SGHNT and CDR2 YYREEE come from the germline V gene (reference sequence). The length of the CDR3 is 17 residues.

This clone has only one observation. The chain is built from TRBV19 and TRBJ2-1; 10 bases align to TRBD1. Germline V CDR1 and CDR2: LNHDA, SQIVND (reference sequence). V dropped 5 bases and J dropped 9; count of bases not matched to a gene: 10. The CDR3 extends over 15 amino acids. The CDR3 nucleotides read TGTGCCAGTAGTCAACCGGGACAGGGGTATGGTGAGCAGTTCTTC. It yields the protein CASSQPGQGYGEQFF.

V gene TRBV30 combines with J gene TRBJ1-1; 10 bases are shared with TRBD1. The V segment lost 2 bases and the J segment 7 bases; nucleotides outside the gene matches: 7. There are 14 residues in the CDR3. Germline V gene lookup returns CDR1 GTSNPN and CDR2 SVGIG (reference sequence). The CDR3 protein is CAWSLTGTGVEAFF. CDR3 DNA sequence: TGTGCCTGGAGTCTGACCGGGACAGGGGTTGAAGCTTTCTTT.